This passage covers 25 T cell receptor beta chains from one sample sequenced in a study of control samples from healthy donors and cancer patients. TCRdb keeps only in-frame clones here, not all; method: immunoSEQ multiplex PCR. In the table there are 170,000 or so clones, almost 90% of which are singletons. Specimen: blood. These receptor sequences come from a woman between 45 and 60 years old in good health.

The rearrangement joins TRBV28 to TRBJ1-5; maybe TRBD1 (6 bases). CDR1 and CDR2 from the germline V gene are MDHEN and SYDVKM. Trimming removed 6 bases at V and 11 bases at J, with 17 bases between. The CDR3 covers 13 residues. For the CDR3, the DNA is TGTGCCAGCAGACCAGGGGCTCTATCAGCCCAGCATTTT. Its protein product is CASRPGALSAQHF.

CDR3 in amino acids: CASSLSGGWGYTF. The CDR3 nucleotides are TGCGCCAGCAGCTTGTCAGGCGGATGGGGCTACACCTTC. The genes are TRBV5-1 and TRBJ1-2; D unresolved. CDR3 length equals 13 residues. V was clipped by 1 base and J by 8 bases, with 12 bases between them. Germline V lookup: CDR1 SGHRS, CDR2 YFSETQ.

Concerning this clone: Other nucleotide sequences in the sample specify the same CDR3. The rearrangement uses TRBV3-1 (or the pseudogene TRBV3-2) and TRBJ2-3; D gene uncertain. The length of the CDR3 is 11 residues. Germline V CDR1 and CDR2: LGHDT, YNNKEL (reference sequence). V was clipped by 2 bases and J by 5 bases, with 2 bases between them. CDR3 DNA sequence: TGTGCCAGCAGCCAAATAGATACGCAGTATTTT. This translates into CASSQIDTQYF.

This clone was picked up one time. The chain combines TRBV19 with TRBJ1-2; D ambiguous. The germline gives CDR1 LNHDA, CDR2 SQIVND (reference sequence). This CDR3 comprises 13 residues. V lost 5 bases to trimming and J lost 2 bases, with 9 bases between them. The CDR3 loop reads CASSRVENYGYTF. For the CDR3, the DNA is TGTGCCAGTAGTCGTGTGGAGAACTATGGCTACACCTTC.

The chain recombines TRBV13 with TRBJ1-1; maybe TRBD1 (5 bases). CDR1 and CDR2 from the germline V gene are PRHDT and FYEKMQ (reference sequence). The V end was cut by 4 bases, the J end by 0 bases, with 12 bases between. This CDR3 comprises 15 residues. The CDR3 coding sequence is TGTGCCAGCAGCTCGGAGGGGCAGCTGAACACTGAAGCTTTCTTT. The encoded protein is CASSSEGQLNTEAFF.

This clone was seen once. The V call is TRBV7-3, the J call TRBJ2-1; D gene unclear. Between the trimmed V and J ends, which lost 4 bases and 5 bases, there was a span of 15 bases. CDR1 is SGHTA and CDR2 is FQGTGA in the germline V gene. This CDR3 region has 15 residues. The chain's CDR3 is CASSSPGGRDNEQFF. Here the CDR3 DNA reads TGTGCCAGCAGCTCCCCTGGTGGGCGCGACAATGAGCAGTTCTTC.

This clone came up once. This chain joins TRBV6-5 and TRBJ2-5; D is uncertain. This CDR3 region has 13 residues. Germline CDR1 is MNHEY and CDR2 is SVGAGI. The V end lost 7 bases, the J end lost 3 bases, and 12 bases lay between the germline ends. The chain's CDR3 is CASKEWDKETQYF. CDR3 nucleotide sequence: TGTGCCAGCAAGGAATGGGATAAAGAGACCCAGTACTTC.

This clone was found once. V and J are TRBV4-3 and TRBJ2-6; maybe TRBD2 (6 bases). Deletions cut 1 base from V and 1 base from J, with 11 bases between. Germline V gives CDR1 LGHNA, CDR2 YSLEER. The CDR3 has 17 residues. The CDR3 sequence is CASSQGTIESGANVLTF. CDR3 nucleotide sequence: TGCGCCAGCAGCCAAGGGACTATCGAGTCTGGGGCCAACGTCCTGACTTTC.

The chain employs TRBV19 and TRBJ1-2, with D possibly being TRBD1 (5 bases). V lost 3 bases and J 8 bases, leaving 19 bases between the germline ends. Germline V gene data show CDR1 as LNHDA and CDR2 as SQIVND (reference sequence). The CDR3 is 15 amino acids. The CDR3 DNA follows: TGTGCCAGTAGTATCCCGGGGGGAGTACGGTACGGCTACACCTTC. The encoded protein is CASSIPGGVRYGYTF. The variable domain in full, with the rest retrieved from reference TRBV19 and TRBJ1-2, is DGGITQSPKYLFRKEGQNVTLSCEQNLNHDAMYWYRQDPGQGLRLIYYSQIVNDFQKGDIAEGYSVSREKKESFPLTVTSAQKNPTAFYLCASSIPGGVRYGYTFGSGTRLTVV.

This clone is a singleton in its sample. The chain joins TRBV14 to TRBJ2-7; D remains unclear. Germline CDR1 reads SGHDN; CDR2 reads FVKESK. The CDR3 sequence is 15 residues long. V was cut by 4 bases and J by 5 bases, with 18 bases left in between. The DNA of the CDR3 is TGTGCCAGCAGCCTCAAAAGAACCTGGAACCACGAGCAGTACTTC. Residues: CASSLKRTWNHEQYF.

Here the CDR3 DNA reads TGTGCCAGCGTACCAGGGGGCGCCTCCTACGAGCAGTACTTC. Its protein is CASVPGGASYEQYF. The chain recombines TRBV28 with TRBJ2-7, with TRBD1 matching 8 bases. CDR1 and CDR2 (germline): MDHEN, SYDVKM. V shed 8 bases, J shed 0 bases, and the junction held 6 bases outside the gene matches. This CDR3 is 14 amino acids long.

The chain combines TRBV6-2 or TRBV6-3 with TRBJ1-5, with 9 bases matching TRBD1. The CDR3 has 15 amino acids. Germline CDR1 and CDR2: MNHEY and SVGEGT. The ends lost 2 bases at V and 7 bases at J; junction bases unmatched: 6. CDR3 nucleotide sequence: TGTGCCAGCAGTTACACAGGGGGCGCGGGACAGCCCCAGCATTTT. This translates into CASSYTGGAGQPQHF.

This sequence joins TRBV20-1 and TRBJ2-1, with 7 nucleotides matching TRBD1. The V segment lost 3 bases and the J segment 5 bases; nucleotides outside the gene matches: 7. CDR1 and CDR2 from the germline V gene are DFQATT and SNEGSKA (reference sequence). This CDR3 has 14 amino acids. The CDR3, as DNA: TGCAGTGCTAGTCGAGGGGGCCTAGACAATGAGCAGTTCTTC. Protein product: CSASRGGLDNEQFF.

This clone is a singleton in its sample. The chain employs TRBV6-5 and TRBJ1-2; D is perhaps TRBD1 (5 bases). The CDR3 spans 13 residues. The germline V and J ends were trimmed by 5 bases and 8 bases, with 15 bases remaining between them. Germline V gene data show CDR1 as MNHEY and CDR2 as SVGAGI. CDR3 in DNA: TGTGCCAGCAGTCCCCCGGTGGGGCGCGGCTACACCTTC. Amino acid sequence: CASSPPVGRGYTF.

To note about this clone: A read error may produce the germline difference seen at one junction end. The chain carries TRBV5-4 and TRBJ1-4; D is undetermined. Looked up from germline, CDR1 is SGHNT and CDR2 is YYREEE (reference sequence). The CDR3 has 12 residues. Written as DNA, the CDR3 is TGTGCCAGCAGCTTACCTAACGAAAAACTGTTTTTT. It codes for CASSLPNEKLFF.

The rearrangement links TRBV5-4 to TRBJ2-1; TRBD2 aligns across 8 bases. Germline V gene sequence: CDR1 SGHNT, CDR2 YYREEE (reference sequence). V was clipped by 4 bases and J by 2 bases; unmatched bases: 5. The CDR3 sequence is 15 residues long. CDR3 protein: CASSPGGGAYNEQFF. CDR3 in DNA: TGTGCCAGCAGCCCCGGGGGGGGCGCCTACAATGAGCAGTTCTTC.

This sequence joins TRBV7-9 and TRBJ2-1, with unresolved D. The CDR3 runs 11 residues. Germline V gene lookup returns CDR1 SEHNR and CDR2 FQNEAQ (reference sequence). V lost 3 bases to trimming and J lost 9 bases, with 6 bases between them. For the CDR3, the DNA is TGTGCCAGCAGCTTTAATCTTGAGCAGTTCTTC. This gives the protein CASSFNLEQFF.

The V call is TRBV3-1 (or the pseudogene TRBV3-2), the J call TRBJ1-2; D remains unclear. With 5 bases removed from V and 5 bases from J, the gap between germline ends came to 21 bases. Germline V gene lookup returns CDR1 LGHDT and CDR2 YNNKEL (reference sequence). CDR3 length: 16 amino acids. The CDR3 region is CASSSPRWENSYGYTF. The CDR3 DNA reads as TGTGCCAGCAGCTCCCCCCGGTGGGAAAATAGTTATGGCTACACCTTC.

V is TRBV20-1 and J is TRBJ1-6, with D unresolved. Trimming shortened V by 2 bases and J by 9 bases, and 5 bases separated the two germline ends. Germline V CDR1 and CDR2: DFQATT, SNEGSKA (reference sequence). The CDR3 is 11 amino acids. CDR3 sequence: CSARLSSPLHF. The CDR3 DNA sequence: TGCAGTGCTAGACTCAGTTCACCCCTCCACTTT.

The chain employs TRBV7-6 and TRBJ2-5, with 7 bases matching TRBD1. Germline-derived CDR1 and CDR2 are SGHVS and FNYEAQ. Unmatched junction bases numbered 5, after V lost 2 bases and J lost 2 bases. The CDR3 loop spans 15 amino acids. CDR3 sequence: CASSLPGQQQETQYF. The DNA of the CDR3 is TGTGCCAGCAGCTTACCGGGACAGCAACAAGAGACCCAGTACTTC.

V is TRBV7-6 and J is TRBJ1-5; TRBD1 might be the D (5 bases). Germline V CDR1 and CDR2: SGHVS, FNYEAQ. V was shortened by 5 bases and J by 4 bases, with 9 bases between the two germline ends. The CDR3 is 13 residues long. The CDR3 DNA reads TGTGCCAGCAGCGGGGACCAGAATCAGCCCCAGCATTTT. Its translation is CASSGDQNQPQHF.

The chain links TRBV16 to TRBJ1-5; D possibly corresponds to TRBD1 (5 bases). From germline, CDR1 is KGHSY and CDR2 FQNENV. This CDR3 contains 15 residues. Trimming cost V 0 bases and J 2 bases, with 8 bases left between them. CDR3 sequence reads: CASSQSAQGNQPQHF. The CDR3 region has the DNA TGTGCCAGCAGCCAATCGGCACAGGGCAATCAGCCCCAGCATTTT.

This chain uses TRBV12-2 with TRBJ1-1. TRBV12-2 is annotated as a pseudogene. This CDR3 spans 17 amino acids. CDR3 in amino acids: CASRSVISGPANTEAFF. The CDR3 bases are TGTGCAAGTCGCTCCGTAATTAGTGGCCCGGCGAACACTGAAGCTTTCTTT.

V usage is TRBV18 and J usage is TRBJ2-3; D possibly matches TRBD1 or TRBD2 (6 bases each). The CDR3 loop spans 14 amino acids. CDR1 is KGHSH, CDR2 LQKENI, per germline. V lost 4 bases, J lost 4 bases, and 12 bases lay in between. CDR3 nucleotide sequence: TGTGCCAGCTCACGTGTGGGGGGCGCAGATACGCAGTATTTT. Protein: CASSRVGGADTQYF.

Relative to its sample, this clone is medium-sized. The chain recombines TRBV5-6 with TRBJ2-7; D is unclear. This CDR3 contains 14 residues. Germline V lookup: CDR1 SGHDT, CDR2 YYEEEE. V lost 0 bases, J lost 0 bases, and 7 bases lay in between. CDR3 bases: TGTGCCAGCAGCTTGGGCAGGAGCTCCTACGAGCAGTACTTC. Encoded protein: CASSLGRSSYEQYF.